Here is one TCR beta chain with its context. Its antigen is as yet unknown. The sample belongs to a study of T cells in localized non-small cell lung cancer. Findings and limits, study-wide: Clonality peaked in uninvolved adjacent lung rather than tumor. Across samples, adjacent lung featured a median roughly 61 of the top 100 tumor clones.

The repertoire was sequenced with immunoSEQ multiplex PCR; TCRdb's copy has only in-frame clones and lacks some. This sample carries some 140,000 clones, roughly 90% of them seen once, and the ten largest clones take approximately 1.5%. CDR3 size: 14 residues. The V gene end was trimmed by 6 bases and the J gene end by 5 bases; junction bases not matched to a gene: 6. Germline-derived CDR1 and CDR2 are SEHNR and FQNEAQ (reference sequence). The origin of this receptor is a female donor older than 55 with stage I lung adenocarcinoma. The genes are TRBV7-9 and TRBJ2-7; 11 bases match TRBD2. The material was peripheral blood, obtained before any cancer treatment. The CDR3 sequence is CASRTSGSSHEQYF. The CDR3 nucleotides are TGTGCCAGCAGAACTAGCGGGAGTTCCCACGAGCAGTACTTC. Full variable domain (rest looked up from reference TRBV7-9 and TRBJ2-7): DTGVSQNPRHKITKRGQNVTFRCDPISEHNRLYWYRQTLGQGPEFLTYFQNEAQLEKSRLLSDRFSAERPKGSFSTLEIQRTEQGDSAMYLCASRTSGSSHEQYFGPGTRLTVT.